Below are 7 T cell receptor beta chains sequenced from a single sample in a study of Ad26.COV2.S vaccination and SARS-CoV-2 variants. Repertoires were generated with immunoSEQ multiplex PCR, while TCRdb's copy carries only in-frame clones and drops some. There are under 500,000 clones in the sample; roughly 90% occur only once, and roughly 1.7% lies in the top ten. Treatment noted: roughly 18 received Ad26.COV2.S at low or high dose, single or two shots; 5 received placebo; per-sample allocation not given. At day 63 after the first vaccine or placebo injection, samples were drawn. Sequences were derived from peripheral blood, sampled in a trial of Ad26.COV2.S vaccine versus placebo. The receptors here all came from a person between 18 and 65 years old who received the Ad26.COV2.S COVID-19 vaccine or a placebo.

The V and J genes are TRBV11-2 and TRBJ1-4, with D tentatively TRBD1 (5 bases). V lost 2 bases and J lost 6, with 16 bases in between. Per the germline V gene, CDR1 is SGHAT and CDR2 is FQNNGV. This CDR3 contains 16 residues. The CDR3 region has the DNA TGTGCCAGCAGCTTACATAGGACAAGTGGCTATGAAAAACTGTTTTTT. Protein sequence: CASSLHRTSGYEKLFF.

This chain links TRBV10-3 with TRBJ1-5, with a weak D call TRBD1 (6 bases). Germline V lookup: CDR1 ENHRY, CDR2 SYGVKD. CDR3 length: 14 residues. Trimming pared 3 bases from V and 7 bases from J, leaving 13 bases between. The CDR3 sequence is CAISDGGAKQPQHF. The CDR3 region has the DNA TGTGCCATCAGTGACGGGGGGGCAAAACAGCCCCAGCATTTT.

The chain uses TRBV2 and TRBJ1-1, with D possibly TRBD1 on 5 matching bases. From germline, CDR1 is SNHLY and CDR2 FYNNEI. V lost 7 bases and J 4 bases, leaving 19 bases between the germline ends. This CDR3 spans 15 amino acids. CDR3 in DNA: TGTGCCAGCACCCAGCTGTCGGGGGTGGCCACTGAAGCTTTCTTT. It encodes CASTQLSGVATEAFF.

The J gene is TRBJ2-5, the V gene TRBV7-9, with TRBD1 as a possible D gene (5 bases). Trimming took off 4 bases at V and 4 bases at J, with 10 bases between the two ends. The CDR3 has 13 residues. Germline V gives CDR1 SEHNR, CDR2 FQNEAQ (reference sequence). The CDR3 DNA is TGTGCCAGCAGCTCCAGGGTTCCAGAGACCCAGTACTTC. Amino acids: CASSSRVPETQYF.

The J gene is TRBJ1-2, the V gene TRBV5-6; TRBD1 matches at 10 bases. Trimming took 4 bases from V and 4 from J; bases not matched to a gene: 10. The CDR3 consists of 16 residues. CDR1 and CDR2 from the germline V gene are SGHDT and YYEEEE. CDR3 nucleotides: TGTGCCAGCAGCCCCGGGACAGGGGCCCTGTTCTATGGCTACACCTTC. Translated, it gives CASSPGTGALFYGYTF.

The rearrangement uses TRBV6-5 and TRBJ1-2; the D gene is possibly TRBD1 (5 bases). This CDR3 is 15 amino acids long. The V gene lost 0 bases and the J gene lost 2 bases, with 10 bases spanning the gap. CDR1 is MNHEY and CDR2 is SVGAGI in the germline V gene. CDR3 DNA: TGTGCCAGCAGTTACTCCTCCGACAGAAACTATGGCTACACCTTC. Translation gives CASSYSSDRNYGYTF.

This chain joins TRBV5-6 and TRBJ2-2; D is perhaps TRBD2 (6 bases). Germline CDR1 and CDR2: SGHDT and YYEEEE. Trimming pared 7 bases from V and 6 bases from J, leaving 22 bases between. CDR3 size: 16 residues. CDR3 amino acids: CASGMGRGHSPGELFF. The CDR3 DNA reads TGTGCCAGCGGGATGGGGCGGGGCCACAGTCCCGGGGAGCTGTTTTTT.